The entry below describes one TCR beta chain. A much bigger clone sits one base away, suggesting this may be a read error. TCRdb reassembled clones from the PCR reads with MiXCR. Of approximately 79,000 clones listed, around 7.8% are singletons. The data stem from a study of metastatic and nonmetastatic thyroid tumors. Before thyroid surgery, none of the patients had received any treatment. The CDR3 runs to 16 residues. CDR1 and CDR2 from the germline V gene are SNHLY and FYNNEI. V gene TRBV2 combines with J gene TRBJ2-5; D is perhaps TRBD2 (5 bases). This sequence was found in a female donor with papillary thyroid cancer or a benign thyroid nodule (not recorded which). Some clones in this sample may be carry-over from other donors' samples. Material for sequencing was blood. CDR3 region: CASSRLGREYQENQYF. DNA for the CDR3: TGTGCCAGCAGTAGGCTAGGAAGGGAGTACCAAGAGAACCAGTACTTC.